This T cell receptor (beta chain) comes out of a study of T cells in localized non-small cell lung cancer. Clones were sequenced by immunoSEQ multiplex PCR, and TCRdb holds only the in-frame ones, with some missing. The table lists tens of thousands of clones, 87% of them singletons. The CDR3 runs 11 residues. Looked up from germline, CDR1 is DFQATT and CDR2 is SNEGSKA (reference sequence). V lost 5 bases, J lost 4 bases, and 9 bases lay in between. The sequence derives from a woman aged 35-75 years with stage I lung adenocarcinoma. This chain links TRBV20-1 with TRBJ2-7; D is uncertain. Sample: peripheral blood, taken before any cancer treatment. In DNA form, the CDR3 reads TGCAGTGCTCTCCCCCATTACGAGCAGTACTTC. It specifies CSALPHYEQYF.